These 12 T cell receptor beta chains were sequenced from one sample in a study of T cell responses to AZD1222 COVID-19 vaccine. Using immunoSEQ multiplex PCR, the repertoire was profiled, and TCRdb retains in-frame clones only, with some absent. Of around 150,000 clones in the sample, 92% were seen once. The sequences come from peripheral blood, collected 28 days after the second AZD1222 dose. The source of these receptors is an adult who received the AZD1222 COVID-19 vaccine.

In DNA, the CDR3 is TGCGCCAGCAGCTCCTCGAATAAACGCACCAGGGGCTACACCTTC. This codes for CASSSSNKRTRGYTF. The chain carries TRBV5-1 and TRBJ1-2; D gene unclear. This CDR3 is 15 amino acids long. Germline lookup yields CDR1 SGHRS and CDR2 YFSETQ. V was cut by 3 bases and J by 8 bases, with 20 bases left in between.

The CDR3 sequence is CASSRGRGDQPQHF. As DNA, the CDR3 is TGTGCCAGCTCGCGGGGGCGAGGCGATCAGCCCCAGCATTTT. This chain uses TRBV18 with TRBJ1-5; tentative D call: TRBD1 (6 bases). The CDR3 consists of 14 residues. The germline V gene encodes CDR1 KGHSH and CDR2 LQKENI. Trimming took off 6 bases at V and 5 bases at J, with 14 bases between the two ends. Filled out from reference TRBV18 and TRBJ1-5, the complete variable domain reads NAGVMQNPRHLVRRRGQEARLRCSPMKGHSHVYWYRQLPEEGLKFMVYLQKENIIDESGMPKERFSAEFPKEGPSILRIQQVVRGDSAAYFCASSRGRGDQPQHFGDGTRLSIL.

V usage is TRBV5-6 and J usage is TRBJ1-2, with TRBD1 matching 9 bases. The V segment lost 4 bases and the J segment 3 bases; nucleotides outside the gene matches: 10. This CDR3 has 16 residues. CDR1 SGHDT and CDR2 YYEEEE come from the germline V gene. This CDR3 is CASSKDRGTPYYGYTF. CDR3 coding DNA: TGTGCCAGCAGCAAGGACAGGGGCACCCCTTACTATGGCTACACCTTC.

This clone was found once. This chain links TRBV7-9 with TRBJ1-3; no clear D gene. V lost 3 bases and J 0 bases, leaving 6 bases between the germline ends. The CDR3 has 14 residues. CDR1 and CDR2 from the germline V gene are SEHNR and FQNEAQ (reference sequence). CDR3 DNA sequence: TGTGCCAGCAGCTTTGGGGTCTCTGGAAACACCATATATTTT. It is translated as CASSFGVSGNTIYF.

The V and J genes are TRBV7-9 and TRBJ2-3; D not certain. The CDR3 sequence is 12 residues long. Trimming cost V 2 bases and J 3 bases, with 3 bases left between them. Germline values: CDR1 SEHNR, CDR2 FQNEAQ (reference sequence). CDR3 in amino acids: CASSLITDTQYF. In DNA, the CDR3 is TGTGCCAGCAGCTTAATTACAGATACGCAGTATTTT.

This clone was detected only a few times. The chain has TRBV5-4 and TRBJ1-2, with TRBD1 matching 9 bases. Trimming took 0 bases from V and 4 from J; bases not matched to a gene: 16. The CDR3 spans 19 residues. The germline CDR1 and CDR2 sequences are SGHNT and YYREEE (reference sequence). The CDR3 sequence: CASSLVWSGQGMSPYGYTF. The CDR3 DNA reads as TGTGCCAGCAGCTTGGTTTGGTCGGGACAGGGAATGTCTCCCTATGGCTACACCTTC.

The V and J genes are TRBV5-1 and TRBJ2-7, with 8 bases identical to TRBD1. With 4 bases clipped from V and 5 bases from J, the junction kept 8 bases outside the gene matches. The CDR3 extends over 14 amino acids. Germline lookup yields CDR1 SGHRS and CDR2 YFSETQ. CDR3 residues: CASSRGQVANEQYF. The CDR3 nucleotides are TGCGCCAGCAGCCGGGGACAGGTGGCCAACGAGCAGTACTTC.

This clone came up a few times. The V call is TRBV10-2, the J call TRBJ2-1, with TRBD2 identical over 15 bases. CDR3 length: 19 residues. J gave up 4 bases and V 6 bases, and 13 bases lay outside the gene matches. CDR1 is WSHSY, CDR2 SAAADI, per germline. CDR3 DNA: TGCGCCAGCAGGAGGAGGGGGACTAGCGGGAGGAGGGTTTACAATGAGCAGTTCTTC. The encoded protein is CASRRRGTSGRRVYNEQFF.

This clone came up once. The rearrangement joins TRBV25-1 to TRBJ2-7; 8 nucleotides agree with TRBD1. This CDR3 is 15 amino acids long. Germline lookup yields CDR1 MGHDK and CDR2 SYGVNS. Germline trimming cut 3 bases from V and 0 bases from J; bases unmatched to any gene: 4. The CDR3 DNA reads TGTGCCAGCAGTGAGGTCGGGACAGGCTCCTACGAGCAGTACTTC. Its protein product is CASSEVGTGSYEQYF.

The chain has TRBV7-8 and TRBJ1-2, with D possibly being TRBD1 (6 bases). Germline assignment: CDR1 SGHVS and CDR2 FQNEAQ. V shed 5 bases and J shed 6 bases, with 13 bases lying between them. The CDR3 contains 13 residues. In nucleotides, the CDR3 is TGTGCCAGCAGCCCCGGGGGCTTCAATGGCTACACCTTC. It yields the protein CASSPGGFNGYTF.

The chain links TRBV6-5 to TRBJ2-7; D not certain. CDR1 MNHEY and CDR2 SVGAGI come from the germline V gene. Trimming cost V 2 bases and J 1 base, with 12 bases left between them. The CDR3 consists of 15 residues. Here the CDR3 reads CASSYVADTSYEQYF. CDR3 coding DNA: TGTGCCAGCAGTTACGTCGCAGACACATCCTACGAGCAGTACTTC.

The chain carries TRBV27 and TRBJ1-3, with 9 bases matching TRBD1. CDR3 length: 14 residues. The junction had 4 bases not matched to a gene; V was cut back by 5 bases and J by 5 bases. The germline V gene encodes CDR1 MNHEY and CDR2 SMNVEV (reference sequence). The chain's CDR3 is CASSPDRGRNTIYF. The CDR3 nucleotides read TGTGCCAGCAGTCCCGACAGGGGGAGAAACACCATATATTTT.